This TCR beta chain was observed in a study of CD8+ T cells in alopecia areata. Study at large: Oral tofacitinib (5 to 10 mg twice daily) was administered to treated patients. Study-level results: Against the mouse data, patients shared TCRs less clearly, possibly for HLA reasons. Tissue-resident alphabeta T cells belonging to normal skin likewise get sequenced within scalp specimens. Uncertain still, given a single nonresponder, is whether baseline CD8+ expansion links to response.

Treatment reported: oral pan-JAK inhibitor, 5-10 mg twice daily. In the case of this clone: No antigen is known for it.

Reverse transcribed after extraction, RNA yielded cDNA as the sequencing template. Produced via immunoSEQ multiplex PCR; TCRdb's table is partial and in-frame only. The sample lists roughly 250,000 clones; about three fifths were seen once. CDR3 length: 14 amino acids. Germline lookup yields CDR1 SQVTM and CDR2 ANQGSEA. V lost 1 base and J 4 bases, leaving 13 bases between the germline ends. The specimen was CD4+ T cells sorted from blood, collected around week 54, from a patient treated with tofacitinib. The chain combines TRBV29-1 with TRBJ1-1; D is uncertain. The receptor was isolated from a human donor with alopecia areata. The CDR3 region has the DNA TGCAGCGTTGAAGGAGGAACCGGGAGCACTGAAGCTTTCTTT. Its protein product is CSVEGGTGSTEAFF. The whole variable domain, remainder taken from reference TRBV29-1 and TRBJ1-1, is SAVISQKPSRDICQRGTSLTIQCQVDSQVTMMFWYRQQPGQSLTLIATANQGSEATYESGFVIDKFPISRPNLTFSTLTVSNMSPEDSSIYLCSVEGGTGSTEAFFGQGTRLTVV.